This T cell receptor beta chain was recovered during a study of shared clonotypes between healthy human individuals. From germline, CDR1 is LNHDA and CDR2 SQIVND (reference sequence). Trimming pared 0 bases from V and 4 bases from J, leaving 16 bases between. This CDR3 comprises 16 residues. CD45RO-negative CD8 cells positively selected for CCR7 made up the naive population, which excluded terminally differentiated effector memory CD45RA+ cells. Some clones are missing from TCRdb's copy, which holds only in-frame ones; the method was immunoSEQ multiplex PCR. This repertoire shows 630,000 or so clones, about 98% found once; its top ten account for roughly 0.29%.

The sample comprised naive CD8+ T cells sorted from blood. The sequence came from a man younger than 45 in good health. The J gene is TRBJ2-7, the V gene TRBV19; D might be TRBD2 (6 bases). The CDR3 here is CASSIDQGLQTYEQYF. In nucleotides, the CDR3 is TGTGCCAGTAGTATAGATCAGGGACTGCAAACGTACGAGCAGTACTTC.